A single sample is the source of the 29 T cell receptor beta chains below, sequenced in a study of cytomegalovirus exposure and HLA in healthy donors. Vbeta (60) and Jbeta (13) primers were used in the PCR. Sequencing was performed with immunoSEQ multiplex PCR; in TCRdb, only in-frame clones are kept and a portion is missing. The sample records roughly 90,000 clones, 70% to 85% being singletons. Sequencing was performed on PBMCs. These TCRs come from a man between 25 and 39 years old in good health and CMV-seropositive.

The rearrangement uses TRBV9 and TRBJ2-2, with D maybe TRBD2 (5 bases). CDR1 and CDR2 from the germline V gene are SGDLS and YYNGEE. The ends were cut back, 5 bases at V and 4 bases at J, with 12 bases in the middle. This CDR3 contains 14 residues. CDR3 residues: CASRPSSSTGELFF. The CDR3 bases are TGTGCCAGCAGGCCTAGCTCCAGCACCGGGGAGCTGTTTTTT.

The CDR3 nucleotides read TGTGCCAGCAGGGTTTCCGGACGGGGGTACTCCTACGAGCAGTACTTC. This gives the protein CASRVSGRGYSYEQYF. The chain couples TRBV7-2 to TRBJ2-7; tentative D call: TRBD2 (6 bases). CDR1 is SGHTA, CDR2 FQGNSA, per germline. V lost 6 bases, J lost 0 bases, and 18 bases lay in between. The CDR3 has 16 residues.

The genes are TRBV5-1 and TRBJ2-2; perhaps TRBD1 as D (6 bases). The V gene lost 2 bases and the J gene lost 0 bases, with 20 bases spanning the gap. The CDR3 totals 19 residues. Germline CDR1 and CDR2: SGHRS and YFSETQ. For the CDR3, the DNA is TGCGCCAGCAGCTTCCCTGTGACAGGATGGACCGCGAACACCGGGGAGCTGTTTTTT. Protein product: CASSFPVTGWTANTGELFF.

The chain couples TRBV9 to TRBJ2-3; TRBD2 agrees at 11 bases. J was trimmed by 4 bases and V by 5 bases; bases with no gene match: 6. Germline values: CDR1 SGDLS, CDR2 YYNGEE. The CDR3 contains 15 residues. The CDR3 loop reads CASSAGTSGSDTQYF. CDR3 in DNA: TGTGCCAGCAGTGCCGGGACTAGCGGATCAGATACGCAGTATTTT.

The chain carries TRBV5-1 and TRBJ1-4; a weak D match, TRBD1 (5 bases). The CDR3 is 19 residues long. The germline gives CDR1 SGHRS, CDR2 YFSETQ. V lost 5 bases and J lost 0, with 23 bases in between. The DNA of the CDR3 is TGCGCCAGCAGGACAAGCGGGGCAGGGAGCCTTCCAACTAATGAAAAACTGTTTTTT. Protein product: CASRTSGAGSLPTNEKLFF. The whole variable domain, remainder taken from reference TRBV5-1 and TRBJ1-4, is KAGVTQTPRYLIKTRGQQVTLSCSPISGHRSVSWYQQTPGQGLQFLFEYFSETQRNKGNFPGRFSGRQFSNSRSEMNVSTLELGDSALYLCASRTSGAGSLPTNEKLFFGSGTQLSVL.

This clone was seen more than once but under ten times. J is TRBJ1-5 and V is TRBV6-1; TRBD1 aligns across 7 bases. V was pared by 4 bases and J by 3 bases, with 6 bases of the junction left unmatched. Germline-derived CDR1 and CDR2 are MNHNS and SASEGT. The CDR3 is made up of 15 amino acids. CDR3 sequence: CASSAFTGDNQPQHF. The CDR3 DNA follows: TGTGCCAGCAGTGCCTTTACAGGGGACAATCAGCCCCAGCATTTT.

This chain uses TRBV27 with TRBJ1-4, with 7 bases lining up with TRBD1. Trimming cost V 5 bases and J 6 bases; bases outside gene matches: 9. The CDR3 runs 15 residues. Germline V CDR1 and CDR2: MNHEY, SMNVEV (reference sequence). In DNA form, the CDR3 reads TGTGCCAGCAGTCTCTGGACAGGCGGACATGAAAAACTGTTTTTT. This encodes CASSLWTGGHEKLFF.

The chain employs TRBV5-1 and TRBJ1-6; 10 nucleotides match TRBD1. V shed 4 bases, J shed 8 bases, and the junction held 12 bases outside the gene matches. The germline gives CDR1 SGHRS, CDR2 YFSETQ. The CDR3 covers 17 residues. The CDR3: CASSQRDRGHKDSPLHF. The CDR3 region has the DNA TGCGCCAGCAGCCAACGGGACAGGGGTCACAAGGATTCACCCCTCCACTTT.

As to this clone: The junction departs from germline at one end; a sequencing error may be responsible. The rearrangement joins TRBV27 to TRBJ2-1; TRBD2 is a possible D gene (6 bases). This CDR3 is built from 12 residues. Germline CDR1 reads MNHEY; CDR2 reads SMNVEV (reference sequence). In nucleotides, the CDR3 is TGTGCCAGCAGTTTAGCGTCGGGGGAAAGGATCTTC. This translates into CASSLASGERIF.

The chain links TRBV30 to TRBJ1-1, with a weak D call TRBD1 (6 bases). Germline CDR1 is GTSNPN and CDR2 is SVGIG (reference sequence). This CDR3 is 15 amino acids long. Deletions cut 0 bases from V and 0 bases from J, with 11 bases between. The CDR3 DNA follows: TGTGCCTGGAGTGTAGCGACAGGCATGAACACTGAAGCTTTCTTT. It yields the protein CAWSVATGMNTEAFF.

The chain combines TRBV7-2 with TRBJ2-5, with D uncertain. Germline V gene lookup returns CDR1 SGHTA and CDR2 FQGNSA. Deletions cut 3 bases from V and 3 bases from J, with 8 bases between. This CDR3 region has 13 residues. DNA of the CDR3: TGTGCCAGCAGCTTCACAGTCAAAGAGACCCAGTACTTC. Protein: CASSFTVKETQYF.

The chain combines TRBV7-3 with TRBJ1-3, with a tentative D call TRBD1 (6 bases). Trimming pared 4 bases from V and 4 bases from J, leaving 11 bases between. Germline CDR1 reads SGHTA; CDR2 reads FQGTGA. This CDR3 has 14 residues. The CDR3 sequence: CASSSGVDGNTIYF. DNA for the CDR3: TGTGCCAGCAGCTCAGGGGTAGACGGAAACACCATATATTTT.

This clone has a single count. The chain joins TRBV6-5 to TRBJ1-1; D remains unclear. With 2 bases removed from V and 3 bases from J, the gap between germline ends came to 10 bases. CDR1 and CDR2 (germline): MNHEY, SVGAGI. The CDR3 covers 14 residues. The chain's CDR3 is CASSYTPTDTEAFF. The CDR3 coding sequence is TGTGCCAGCAGTTACACCCCCACGGACACTGAAGCTTTCTTT.

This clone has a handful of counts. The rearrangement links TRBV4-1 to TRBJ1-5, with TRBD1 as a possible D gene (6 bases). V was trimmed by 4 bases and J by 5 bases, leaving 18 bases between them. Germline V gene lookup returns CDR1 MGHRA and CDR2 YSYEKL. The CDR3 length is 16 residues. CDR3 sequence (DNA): TGCGCCAGCAGCCCCCGGGGGGGGCGAGGGGATCAGCCCCAGCATTTT. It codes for CASSPRGGRGDQPQHF.

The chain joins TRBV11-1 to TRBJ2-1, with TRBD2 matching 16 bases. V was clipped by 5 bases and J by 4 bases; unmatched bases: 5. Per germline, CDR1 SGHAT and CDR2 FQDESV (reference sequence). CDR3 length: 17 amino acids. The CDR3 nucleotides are TGTGCCAGCAGCCTCGGGACTAGCGGGGGGGATTACAATGAGCAGTTCTTC. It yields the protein CASSLGTSGGDYNEQFF.

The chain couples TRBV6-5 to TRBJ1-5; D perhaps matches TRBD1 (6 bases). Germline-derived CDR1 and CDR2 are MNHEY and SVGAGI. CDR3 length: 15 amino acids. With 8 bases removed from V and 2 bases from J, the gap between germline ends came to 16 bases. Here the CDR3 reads CASRRDTLGNQPQHF. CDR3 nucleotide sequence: TGTGCCAGCCGACGGGACACTCTAGGCAATCAGCCCCAGCATTTT.

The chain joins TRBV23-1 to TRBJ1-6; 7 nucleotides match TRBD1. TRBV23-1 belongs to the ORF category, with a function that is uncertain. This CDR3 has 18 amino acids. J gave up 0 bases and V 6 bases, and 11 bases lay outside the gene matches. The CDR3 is CASRLDRVLYSYNSPLHF. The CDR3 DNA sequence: TGCGCCAGCAGGCTAGACAGGGTTCTTTACTCCTATAATTCACCCCTCCACTTT.

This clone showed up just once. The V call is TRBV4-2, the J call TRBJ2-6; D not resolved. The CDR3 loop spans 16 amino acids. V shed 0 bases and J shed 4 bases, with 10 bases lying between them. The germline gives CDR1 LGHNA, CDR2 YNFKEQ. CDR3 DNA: TGTGCCAGCAGCCAAGATCGAGCCGTAGGGGCCAACGTCCTGACTTTC. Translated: CASSQDRAVGANVLTF.

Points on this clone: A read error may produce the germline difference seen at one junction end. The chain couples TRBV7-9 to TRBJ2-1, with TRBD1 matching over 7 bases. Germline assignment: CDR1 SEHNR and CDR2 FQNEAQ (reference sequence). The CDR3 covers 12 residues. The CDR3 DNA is TGTTCCAGCAGCCCCAGGGGGTACGAGCAGTTCTTC. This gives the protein CSSSPRGYEQFF.

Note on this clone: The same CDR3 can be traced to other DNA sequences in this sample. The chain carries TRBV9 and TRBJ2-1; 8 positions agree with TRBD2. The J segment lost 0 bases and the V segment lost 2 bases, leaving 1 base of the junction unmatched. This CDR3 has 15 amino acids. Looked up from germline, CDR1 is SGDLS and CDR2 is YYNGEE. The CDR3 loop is CASSVSGSSYNEQFF. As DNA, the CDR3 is TGTGCCAGCAGCGTGAGCGGGAGCTCCTACAATGAGCAGTTCTTC.

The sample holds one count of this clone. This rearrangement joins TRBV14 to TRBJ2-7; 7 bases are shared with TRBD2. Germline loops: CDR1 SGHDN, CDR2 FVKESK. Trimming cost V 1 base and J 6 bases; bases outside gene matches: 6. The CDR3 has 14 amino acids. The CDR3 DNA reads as TGTGCCAGCAGCCAAGCCAGCGGGGCGAGCGAGCAGTACTTC. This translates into CASSQASGASEQYF.

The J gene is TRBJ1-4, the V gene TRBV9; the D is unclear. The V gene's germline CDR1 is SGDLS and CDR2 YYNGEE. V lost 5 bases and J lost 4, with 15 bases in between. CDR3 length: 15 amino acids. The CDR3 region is CASRPGWAVNEKLFF. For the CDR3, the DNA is TGTGCCAGCAGACCTGGGTGGGCAGTTAATGAAAAACTGTTTTTT.

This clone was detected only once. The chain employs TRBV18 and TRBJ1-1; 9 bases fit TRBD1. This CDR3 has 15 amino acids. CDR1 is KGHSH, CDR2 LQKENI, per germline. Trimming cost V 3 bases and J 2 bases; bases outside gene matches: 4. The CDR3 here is CASSPGQGSNTEAFF. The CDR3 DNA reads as TGTGCCAGCTCACCTGGACAGGGGTCCAACACTGAAGCTTTCTTT.

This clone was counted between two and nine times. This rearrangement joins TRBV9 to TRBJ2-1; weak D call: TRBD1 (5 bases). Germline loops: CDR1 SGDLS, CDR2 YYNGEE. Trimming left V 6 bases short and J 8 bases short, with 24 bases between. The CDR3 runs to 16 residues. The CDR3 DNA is TGTGCCAGCACCAATGACTGGGCAGGGCGTAACGATGAGCAGTTCTTC. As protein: CASTNDWAGRNDEQFF.

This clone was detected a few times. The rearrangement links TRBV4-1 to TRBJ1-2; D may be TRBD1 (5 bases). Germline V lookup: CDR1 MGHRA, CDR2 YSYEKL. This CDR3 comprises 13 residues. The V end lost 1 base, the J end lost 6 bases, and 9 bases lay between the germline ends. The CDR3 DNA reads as TGCGCCAGCAGCCAAGGGCTCAGGGATGGCTACACCTTC. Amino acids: CASSQGLRDGYTF.

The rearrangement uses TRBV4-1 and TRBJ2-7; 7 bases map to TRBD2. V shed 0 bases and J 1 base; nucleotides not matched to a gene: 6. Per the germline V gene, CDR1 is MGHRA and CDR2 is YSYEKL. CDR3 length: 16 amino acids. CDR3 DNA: TGCGCCAGCAGCCAAGAGGCGACTAGCTGGTCCTACGAGCAGTACTTC. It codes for CASSQEATSWSYEQYF.

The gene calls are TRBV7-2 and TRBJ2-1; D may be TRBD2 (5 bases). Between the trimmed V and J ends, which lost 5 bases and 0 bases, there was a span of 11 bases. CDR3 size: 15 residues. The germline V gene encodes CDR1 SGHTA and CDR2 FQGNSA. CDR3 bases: TGTGCCAGCAGCGGGAGCGGAGGCTCCTACAATGAGCAGTTCTTC. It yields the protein CASSGSGGSYNEQFF.

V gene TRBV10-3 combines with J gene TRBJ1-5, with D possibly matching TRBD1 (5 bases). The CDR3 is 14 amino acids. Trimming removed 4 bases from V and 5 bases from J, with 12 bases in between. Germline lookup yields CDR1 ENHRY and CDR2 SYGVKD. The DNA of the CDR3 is TGTGCCATCAGTGTGGGCAGGGTTGATCAGCCCCAGCATTTT. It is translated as CAISVGRVDQPQHF.

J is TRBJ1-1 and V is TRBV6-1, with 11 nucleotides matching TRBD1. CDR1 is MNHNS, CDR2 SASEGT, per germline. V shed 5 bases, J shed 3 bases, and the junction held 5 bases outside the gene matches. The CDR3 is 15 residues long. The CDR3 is CASSRTGGRYTEAFF. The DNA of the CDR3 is TGTGCCAGCAGTCGGACAGGGGGCAGATACACTGAAGCTTTCTTT.